The present T cell receptor (beta chain) was sequenced within a study of blood T cell dynamics during melanoma immunotherapy (TCRdb year 2020). The study in broad terms: Patients with metastatic melanoma were treated with first-line pembrolizumab or nivolumab plus ipilimumab as standard of care in the United Kingdom. The training cohort consisted of consecutive patients, while an additional independent group of patients from the same centre was pooled to form an external validation set. To find early correlates of response, peripheral T cell receptor repertoires were profiled in metastatic melanoma patients before and after one cycle of checkpoint inhibitor therapy. Beyond this particular receptor, the publication reports: The study was unable to establish whether the T cell clones driving the repertoire changes were melanoma-specific or instead reflected general immune activation. The relatively small sample size was acknowledged as a potential limitation on generalization of the results. Unlike progressors, patients who went on to achieve disease control showed a bifurcated reorganization of the PBMC repertoire at W3, with either increased clonality or increased diversity.

The sample's time point, from its label and the paper: week 3, after first cycle of checkpoint inhibitor. Blood samples were taken at two points: before treatment (T0) and at week 3 (W3), which came after the first cycle of checkpoint blockade. Except for two patients with rapid clinical progression, response was assessed 12 weeks after the first infusion by RECIST 1.1; disease control meant complete response, partial response or stable disease. Any patient who had received prior systemic cancer treatment, was on concomitant immunosuppressant therapy or had synchronous other active malignancies was excluded. Bulk PBMC and plasma cell-free DNA were both sequenced for TCR beta so that circulating cells and T cell turnover could be tracked. PBMC were isolated from blood with Lymphoprep and SepMate tubes, followed by red cell lysis. QIAamp DNA Blood Mini kits were used to extract DNA from PBMC and sorted T cell subsets.

Reading from cysteine to phenylalanine, the CDR3 counts 15 amino acids. Left in the record is the CDR3 DNA by itself, 45 bases read in frame from the first base. The germline V gene (reference sequence) gives CDR1 as LNHDA and CDR2 as SQIVND. Trimming removed 3 bases from V and 6 bases from J; the gene matches leave 6 bases unexplained. As concerns this clone: What this receptor recognizes is not known. Per-base qualities were not stored, and no clone one base away is much larger.

Every bulk PBMC sample had a fixed 350 ng of DNA loaded. The immunoSEQ TCRb Assay kit was used according to manufacturer instructions to amplify TCR beta CDR3 sequences from genomic DNA. The KAPA Library Quantification Kit for Illumina platforms was used to quantify the pooled libraries by qPCR. Pooled libraries were clustered at about 0.55-1.1 pM and sequenced on an Illumina NextSeq 500. The source study handled its data this way. The TCR data were analyzed using immunoSEQ ANALYZER and the R LymphoSeq package. A rearrangement efficiency score was calculated as productive divided by the sum of productive and non-productive CDR3 sequences. Clonality was measured with the Gini coefficient and diversity with the Renyi index at alpha=1, compared pairwise between timepoints within each patient. Clonal relatedness, based on an edit distance of 3, and repertoire similarity, based on the Bhattacharyya coefficient, were both computed in LymphoSeq. Linear discriminant analysis on week-3 changes in clonality and diversity was built with the R MASS and caret packages to classify response. Held by TCRdb, this immuneACCESS table contains in-frame sequences only and omits some clones. Under half of the omission traces to an unresolved V gene where checked; the cause of the rest is unknown. The V and J calls and the clone size are those of that table, but D and trimming were determined from the DNA. The table for this sample lists about 12,000 clones; 88% of them were counted only once. The top ten constitute less than 5% of the sample.

The receptor was isolated from a human donor with melanoma. Specimen: blood, collected from a patient treated with checkpoint blockade. The chain was built from TRBV19 and TRBJ2-1, and 9 bases in between align with TRBD2. The CDR3 region: CASSIGGGARNEQFF. The DNA sequence is TGTGCCAGTAGTATTGGCGGGGGGGCCCGCAATGAGCAGTTCTTC.